Sequencing of this TCR beta chain was carried out in a study of blood T cell repertoires in COVID-19. Assay: immunoSEQ multiplex PCR; the TCRdb copy retains only in-frame clones and omits some. The data contain over 100,000 clones, about four fifths of them singletons. Two negative PCRs, clearance, or symptom resolution characterized the recovered Cohort 3 donors. This CDR3 spans 12 amino acids. The V gene's germline CDR1 is SEHNR and CDR2 FQNEAQ (reference sequence). With V trimmed by 6 bases and J by 11 bases, 10 bases remained unmatched. Sequences were obtained from PBMCs or T cells enriched from blood (not recorded which). The source is a woman in her twenties or thirties who had recovered from COVID-19. The chain carries TRBV7-9 and TRBJ2-7, with 7 bases lining up with TRBD1. The CDR3 DNA reads TGTGCCAGCAGTTCACCCCTAGGGGGCGAGTACTTC. It specifies CASSSPLGGEYF.